This TCR beta chain came from a study of blood T cell repertoires in COVID-19. Study in general: Acute and convalescent COVID-19 samples came from the United States, Italy and Spain.

Authors' analysis steps: Nucleated cell counts were estimated from reference gene primer amplification. This table comes from immunoSEQ multiplex PCR, and its TCRdb copy is limited to in-frame clones, with some not included. D and trimming come from the DNA, and the V and J calls and clone size come from that table. This table holds over 100,000 clones, 82% found once. The V gene end was trimmed by 4 bases and the J gene end by 3 bases; junction bases not matched to a gene: 2. CDR3 length: 15 residues. Looked up from germline, CDR1 is MNHEY and CDR2 is SVGAGI. Material: peripheral blood. The clonotype originates from a woman aged 65 to 85 with acute or convalescent COVID-19. The rearrangement joins TRBV6-5 to TRBJ2-3; TRBD2 matches at 12 bases. For the CDR3, the DNA is TGTGCCAGCAGTTCCCTAGCGGGGGGGACAGATACGCAGTATTTT. This sequence encodes CASSSLAGGTDTQYF.